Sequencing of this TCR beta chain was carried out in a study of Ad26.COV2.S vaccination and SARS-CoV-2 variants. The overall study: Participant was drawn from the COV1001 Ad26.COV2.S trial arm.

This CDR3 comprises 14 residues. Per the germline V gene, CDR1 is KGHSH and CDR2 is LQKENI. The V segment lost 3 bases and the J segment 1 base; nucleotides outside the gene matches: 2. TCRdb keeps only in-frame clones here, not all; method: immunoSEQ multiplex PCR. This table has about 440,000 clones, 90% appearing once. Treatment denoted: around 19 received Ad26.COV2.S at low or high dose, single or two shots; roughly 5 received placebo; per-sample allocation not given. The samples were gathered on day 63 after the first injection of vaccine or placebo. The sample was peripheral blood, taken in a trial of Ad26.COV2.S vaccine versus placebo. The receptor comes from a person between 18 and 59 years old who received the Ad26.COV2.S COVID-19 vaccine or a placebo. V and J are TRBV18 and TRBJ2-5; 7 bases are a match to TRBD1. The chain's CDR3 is CASSPGQVQETQYF. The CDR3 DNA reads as TGTGCCAGCTCACCCGGACAGGTCCAAGAGACCCAGTACTTC. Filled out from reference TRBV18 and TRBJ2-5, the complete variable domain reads NAGVMQNPRHLVRRRGQEARLRCSPMKGHSHVYWYRQLPEEGLKFMVYLQKENIIDESGMPKERFSAEFPKEGPSILRIQQVVRGDSAAYFCASSPGQVQETQYFGPGTRLLVL.